Below, 29 T cell receptor beta chains from the same sample are listed, as sequenced in a study of CD8 T cells in Susac syndrome. About 0.5 to 1 ug RNA was reverse transcribed with random hexamers. In TCRdb, the immunoSEQ multiplex PCR reads were re-called with MiXCR into one record per CDR3 protein. The data contain 150,000 to 200,000 distinct CDR3 sequences, 90% to 97% of them singletons. The specimen was CD4+ T cells from PBMCs. The source is a human donor with multiple sclerosis.

The rearrangement uses TRBV29-1 and TRBJ2-7, with 12 bases fitting TRBD1. This CDR3 is built from 14 residues. Trimming removed 7 bases from V and 7 bases from J; junction bases left unmatched: 11. Germline V lookup: CDR1 SQVTM, CDR2 ANQGSEA. The CDR3 sequence is CSGSPGQGANEQYF. The CDR3 DNA reads TGCAGCGGTAGCCCGGGACAGGGGGCGAATGAGCAGTACTTC.

The chain has TRBV5-1 and TRBJ2-7; D uncertain. The germline V gene encodes CDR1 SGHRS and CDR2 YFSETQ. This CDR3 has 11 residues. Trimming stripped 4 bases from V and 1 base from J, with 3 bases between. The CDR3 loop is CASSVSYEQYF. DNA for the CDR3: TGCGCCAGCAGCGTGTCCTACGAGCAGTACTTC.

The rearrangement links TRBV27 to TRBJ1-1; TRBD1 is a possible D gene (5 bases). Trimming shortened V by 5 bases and J by 1 base, and 11 bases separated the two germline ends. CDR1 is MNHEY and CDR2 is SMNVEV in the germline V gene (reference sequence). The CDR3 runs to 14 residues. CDR3 in amino acids: CASSQRGGNTEAFF. CDR3 coding DNA: TGTGCCAGCAGTCAAAGGGGAGGGAACACTGAAGCTTTCTTT.

The chain recombines TRBV2 with TRBJ2-7, with D possibly called TRBD1 or TRBD2 (6 bases each). Trimming pared 8 bases from V and 5 bases from J, leaving 22 bases between. This CDR3 has 15 residues. Germline lookup yields CDR1 SNHLY and CDR2 FYNNEI. CDR3: CASQRVGARGHEQYF. The CDR3 DNA is TGTGCCAGCCAAAGAGTTGGGGCACGGGGGCACGAGCAGTACTTC.

This sequence joins TRBV20-1 and TRBJ2-1, with TRBD1 matching 8 bases. CDR1 DFQATT and CDR2 SNEGSKA come from the germline V gene (reference sequence). This CDR3 spans 14 amino acids. V lost 6 bases, J lost 6 bases, and 10 bases stayed unmatched. The CDR3 is CSAPGQANLNEQFF. CDR3 DNA sequence: TGCAGTGCCCCGGGACAGGCTAATCTCAATGAGCAGTTCTTC.

The sample holds one count of this clonotype. The chain recombines TRBV2 with TRBJ1-2, with 7 nucleotides matching TRBD1. CDR1 is SNHLY and CDR2 is FYNNEI in the germline V gene. The length of the CDR3 is 14 residues. Losses at the gene ends were 2 bases for V and 4 bases for J; bases not matched to a gene: 4. The CDR3: CASSETGASYGYTF. The CDR3 nucleotides read TGTGCCAGCAGTGAAACAGGGGCTAGCTATGGCTACACCTTC.

V and J are TRBV5-6 and TRBJ1-3; TRBD1 matches at 7 bases. Losses at the gene ends were 4 bases for V and 4 bases for J; bases not matched to a gene: 5. The CDR3 has 14 amino acids. CDR1 and CDR2 (germline): SGHDT, YYEEEE. The CDR3 DNA is TGTGCCAGCAGCATGACAGGGCCGGGAAACACCATATATTTT. Its translation is CASSMTGPGNTIYF.

This rearrangement joins TRBV20-1 to TRBJ2-1; perhaps TRBD1 as D (6 bases). Germline lookup yields CDR1 DFQATT and CDR2 SNEGSKA (reference sequence). V was shortened by 0 bases and J by 2 bases, with 14 bases between the two germline ends. This CDR3 comprises 16 residues. CDR3 bases: TGCAGTGCTAGAGATACCAGGGGTCTAACCTACAATGAGCAGTTCTTC. Protein: CSARDTRGLTYNEQFF.

The genes are TRBV5-1 and TRBJ2-7; D perhaps matches TRBD2 (6 bases). Trimming left V 2 bases short and J 2 bases short, with 14 bases between. The CDR3 has 15 residues. Germline V lookup: CDR1 SGHRS, CDR2 YFSETQ. This CDR3 reads CASSLRDLDTYEQYF. CDR3 nucleotide sequence: TGCGCCAGCAGCTTACGGGACTTGGACACCTACGAGCAGTACTTC.

The genes are TRBV9 and TRBJ1-1; TRBD1 matches 7 bases. The CDR3 covers 14 residues. Germline lookup yields CDR1 SGDLS and CDR2 YYNGEE. The V gene end was trimmed by 3 bases and the J gene end by 3 bases; junction bases not matched to a gene: 5. The CDR3 DNA sequence: TGTGCCAGCAGCGCCCGACAGGGCCACACTGAAGCTTTCTTT. Translation gives CASSARQGHTEAFF. Using reference TRBV9 and TRBJ1-1 for the parts outside the CDR3, the full variable domain is DSGVTQTPKHLITATGQRVTLRCSPRSGDLSVYWYQQSLDQGLQFLIQYYNGEERAKGNILERFSAQQFPDLHSELNLSSLELGDSALYFCASSARQGHTEAFFGQGTRLTVV.

CDR3 loop: CATSPGRDNYGYTF. The CDR3 DNA follows: TGTGCCACCAGTCCGGGACGGGATAACTATGGCTACACCTTC. The rearrangement joins TRBV24-1 to TRBJ1-2, with a weak D call TRBD1 (5 bases). This CDR3 spans 14 amino acids. Germline assignment: CDR1 KGHDR and CDR2 SFDVKD. V was pared by 6 bases and J by 1 base, with 11 bases between.

The rearrangement uses TRBV5-1 and TRBJ2-1; 8 bases line up with TRBD2. The CDR3 is 15 amino acids. J was trimmed by 6 bases and V by 3 bases; bases with no gene match: 8. The V gene's germline CDR1 is SGHRS and CDR2 YFSETQ. The CDR3 nucleotides are TGCGCCAGCAGCTCGGGACTAGTCGGTCTCAATGAGCAGTTCTTC. Translating it yields CASSSGLVGLNEQFF.

The chain joins TRBV19 to TRBJ1-5, with D possibly TRBD1 on 5 matching bases. V shed 7 bases and J shed 7 bases, with 14 bases lying between them. CDR3 length equals 13 residues. CDR1 LNHDA and CDR2 SQIVND come from the germline V gene (reference sequence). The CDR3 reads CASTPGVRQPQHF. CDR3 in DNA: TGTGCCAGTACCCCGGGGGTACGGCAGCCCCAGCATTTT.

For the CDR3, the DNA is TGTGCCTTGGACAGGGCCTACAATGAGCAGTTCTTC. Protein: CALDRAYNEQFF. The chain uses TRBV30 and TRBJ2-1; 8 nucleotides line up with TRBD1. Germline V gene data show CDR1 as GTSNPN and CDR2 as SVGIG (reference sequence). The length of the CDR3 is 12 residues. The trim removed 7 bases at V and 2 bases at J, leaving 1 base unmatched.

This clonotype was observed a handful of times. Mismatch with germline at one junction end may stem from a read error. V is TRBV7-7 and J is TRBJ2-3, with D hard to call. The CDR3 has 14 amino acids. In germline, CDR1 is SSHAT, CDR2 FNYEAQ (reference sequence). The chain's CDR3 is CASSLAGSTDTQYF. The CDR3 nucleotides are TGTGCTAGCAGCTTAGCCGGGAGCACAGATACGCAGTATTTT.

The rearrangement joins TRBV7-9 to TRBJ2-1, with 7 bases matching TRBD2. This CDR3 comprises 13 residues. Germline V gene sequence: CDR1 SEHNR, CDR2 FQNEAQ (reference sequence). The J segment lost 7 bases and the V segment lost 5 bases, leaving 5 bases of the junction unmatched. CDR3 amino acids: CASSPMGGNEQFF. Here the CDR3 DNA reads TGTGCCAGCAGCCCCATGGGGGGGAATGAGCAGTTCTTC.

This sequence joins TRBV6-5 and TRBJ2-7; 7 bases agree with TRBD1. V trimming: 5 bases; J trimming: 5 bases; junction bases outside the gene matches: 6. CDR3 length: 13 residues. Germline V gene data show CDR1 as MNHEY and CDR2 as SVGAGI. DNA for the CDR3: TGTGCCAGCAGTCGCGACAGGGACGACGAGCAGTACTTC. Amino acid sequence: CASSRDRDDEQYF.

The gene calls are TRBV20-1 and TRBJ2-5, with 11 positions matching TRBD2. The CDR3 has 19 amino acids. The V gene's germline CDR1 is DFQATT and CDR2 SNEGSKA (reference sequence). V shed 7 bases and J 4 bases; nucleotides not matched to a gene: 23. As DNA, the CDR3 is TGCAGTGTCCAAAGATGGGCGGCGGTAGCGGGGGGGCTTGGAGAGACCCAGTACTTC. This sequence encodes CSVQRWAAVAGGLGETQYF.

The chain is built from TRBV7-3 and TRBJ2-1; 11 bases map to TRBD2. V trimming: 2 bases; J trimming: 5 bases; junction bases outside the gene matches: 5. There are 16 residues in the CDR3. Looked up from germline, CDR1 is SGHTA and CDR2 is FQGTGA. This chain's CDR3 is CASSLLGTSGDNEQFF. The CDR3 bases are TGTGCCAGCAGCTTATTGGGGACTAGCGGTGACAATGAGCAGTTCTTC.

The chain joins TRBV3-1 to TRBJ2-2; perhaps TRBD1 as D (6 bases). V was shortened by 4 bases and J by 4 bases, with 10 bases between the two germline ends. In germline, CDR1 is LGHDT, CDR2 YNNKEL (reference sequence). CDR3 length: 14 residues. The CDR3 DNA sequence: TGTGCCAGCAGCCTGGGACATAGCACCGGGGAGCTGTTTTTT. It codes for CASSLGHSTGELFF. Complete variable domain (other parts from reference TRBV3-1 and TRBJ2-2): DTAVSQTPKYLVTQMGNDKSIKCEQNLGHDTMYWYKQDSKKFLKIMFSYNNKELIINETVPNRFSPKSPDKAHLNLHINSLELGDSAVYFCASSLGHSTGELFFGEGSRLTVL.

This clonotype was recorded only once. The chain has TRBV4-3 and TRBJ1-1; D unclear. CDR3 length: 15 residues. Trimming stripped 5 bases from V and 0 bases from J, with 13 bases between. Germline V CDR1 and CDR2: LGHNA, YSLEER. CDR3 sequence (DNA): TGCGCCAGCAGCTCTCAGATCCAATTGAACACTGAAGCTTTCTTT. Its protein is CASSSQIQLNTEAFF.

The chain carries TRBV18 and TRBJ1-2, with 7 bases identical to TRBD1. J lost 6 bases, V lost 5 bases, and 3 bases had no gene match. Germline CDR1 KGHSH, CDR2 LQKENI. The CDR3 loop spans 12 amino acids. The CDR3 region has the DNA TGTGCCAGCTCATCCCAGGGGGATGGCTACACCTTC. Translating gives CASSSQGDGYTF.

V is TRBV7-6 and J is TRBJ2-1; 11 bases agree with TRBD2. CDR1 and CDR2 from the germline V gene are SGHVS and FNYEAQ. V lost 1 base to trimming and J lost 6 bases; unmatched junction nucleotides: 5. The CDR3 extends over 16 amino acids. This CDR3 reads CASSLVPSGGPNEQFF. For the CDR3, the DNA is TGTGCCAGCAGCTTAGTGCCTAGCGGGGGGCCCAATGAGCAGTTCTTC.

This chain connects TRBV30 to TRBJ1-1, with D possibly TRBD1 on 6 matching bases. The CDR3 has 14 amino acids. Trimming cost V 5 bases and J 1 base, with 14 bases left between them. Germline lookup yields CDR1 GTSNPN and CDR2 SVGIG (reference sequence). In nucleotides, the CDR3 is TGTGCCTGGCTTGGACAGTTGGGGAACACTGAAGCTTTCTTT. This encodes CAWLGQLGNTEAFF.

This chain joins TRBV28 and TRBJ1-5; maybe TRBD1 (5 bases). Trimming cost V 8 bases and J 6 bases, with 11 bases left between them. CDR1 is MDHEN, CDR2 SYDVKM, per germline. The CDR3 runs to 12 residues. In DNA, the CDR3 is TGTGCCAGCCTCGGGGCTGGTCAGCCCCAGCATTTT. Translated: CASLGAGQPQHF.

The chain combines TRBV15 with TRBJ2-4, with D maybe TRBD1 (6 bases). The CDR3 covers 15 residues. In germline, CDR1 is LNHNV, CDR2 YYDKDF (reference sequence). V was pared by 1 base and J by 1 base, with 8 bases between. For the CDR3, the DNA is TGTGCCACCAGCAGAGTCCAGGGGGCCAAAAACATTCAGTACTTC. Translated: CATSRVQGAKNIQYF.

The table lists this clonotype with a few counts. CDR3 nucleotides: TGTGCCAGCAGCTTACTAGCCGCGAACACCGGGGAGCTGTTTTTT. It encodes CASSLLAANTGELFF. The chain employs TRBV7-9 and TRBJ2-2; a possible D gene is TRBD2 (5 bases). V dropped 2 bases and J dropped 0 bases, with 7 bases sitting between them. CDR1 is SEHNR and CDR2 is FQNEAQ in the germline V gene (reference sequence). This CDR3 has 15 residues.

The rearrangement links TRBV30 to TRBJ1-5; tentatively, D is TRBD1 (5 bases). The V and J ends lost 3 bases and 6 bases respectively, with 18 bases between them. This CDR3 is built from 15 residues. Germline lookup yields CDR1 GTSNPN and CDR2 SVGIG (reference sequence). As DNA, the CDR3 is TGTGCCTGGAGAACAGGTGGTCCTCCTAGTCAGCCCCAGCATTTT. As protein: CAWRTGGPPSQPQHF.

This chain links TRBV20-1 with TRBJ2-3; D remains ambiguous. V was cut by 6 bases and J by 3 bases, with 13 bases left in between. Germline CDR1 and CDR2: DFQATT and SNEGSKA (reference sequence). The CDR3 covers 13 residues. CDR3: CSARLGPTDTQYF. CDR3 coding DNA: TGCAGTGCCCGACTGGGCCCTACAGATACGCAGTATTTT.